One TCR beta chain is described in this entry. It has no known antigen specificity. The sample holds no much larger clone one base away, and base qualities are not on file. The source of the sample is a study of blood T cell repertoires in COVID-19 (dated by TCRdb to the early 2020s). About the investigation overall: Samples covering the acute and convalescent phases of COVID-19 were provided by collaborators in the United States, Italy and Spain. The repertoires were released in a freely available public database intended as a resource for research on the immune response to SARS-CoV-2. Where available, HLA class I and class II types were taken from metadata supplied by the sample provider and were not determined by assay-based typing. Subjects who had been exposed to COVID-19, were actively infected with it, or had recovered from it provided the deeply sampled blood TCRbeta repertoires that made up the dataset. The sample metadata nearly always contained a de-identified subject ID, COVID-19 status, age in years and sex. The prospective study material was composed of cDNA or gDNA derived from T cells, B-cell-depleted T cells, or PBMCs. Samples came from the ongoing ImmuneRACE study (first 160 participants) plus 1,254 subjects from 6 global collaborators. What the research found in general, with its limitations: How much clinical and demographic metadata was included differed by source and by participant, and the metadata was provided uncurated.

In the prospective study, participants were about 18 to 100 years old, resided in about two dozen geographic areas of the United States, and were enrolled through a virtual design. In the prospective study, cohorts were assigned on the basis of participant-reported clinical history obtained from a screening survey and a study questionnaire. For ImmuneRACE Cohort 3, a participant was defined as recovered based on two consecutive negative NP/OP PCR tests, clearance by a healthcare professional, or resolution of symptoms. In the prospective study, whole blood, serum and a nasopharyngeal or oropharyngeal swab were collected from each participant by mobile phlebotomists. Additional blood draws and questionnaires over an approximately 2-month period could optionally be provided by prospective study participants. Before DNA extraction, prospective study blood samples were shipped either frozen or at room temperature.

The immunoSEQ Assay, a bias-controlled multiplex PCR, was used to amplify TCRbeta CDR3 regions from genomic DNA. Per the authors' processing: Nucleated cell counts per sample were estimated from amplification of reference gene primers within the assay. Sequence reads were collapsed and filtered to measure the absolute abundance of every unique TCRbeta CDR3 rearrangement. Productive Simpson clonality was computed per sample as the square root of Simpson's diversity index over productive rearrangements. TCRdb carries this immuneACCESS record with in-frame sequences only. Its versions omit some clonotypes, under half of them owing to an unresolved V gene in the studies checked, with the rest unexplained. That table furnishes V, J and clone size, whereas the DNA furnished D and trimming. The sample table shows about 370,000 clones, and 85% to 90% are seen once. The ten largest clones capture around 1% of the sample.

The germline V gene (reference sequence) specifies SGHAT as CDR1 and FQDESV as CDR2. V is reduced by 3 bases and J by 1 base, leaving a spacing of 6 bases between them. Inclusive of the bounding cysteine and phenylalanine, the CDR3 is 13 residues long. Left in the record is the CDR3 DNA by itself, 39 bases read in frame from the first base. The receptor chain draws on TRBV11-1 and TRBJ1-1; too little of a D gene remains to name it. This sequence originates from a man between 18 and 29 years old who had recovered from COVID-19. Specimen: PBMCs or T cells enriched from blood (not recorded which). The CDR3 protein is CASSFSGNTEAFF. The DNA reads TGTGCCAGCAGCTTTTCCGGGAACACTGAAGCTTTCTTT.